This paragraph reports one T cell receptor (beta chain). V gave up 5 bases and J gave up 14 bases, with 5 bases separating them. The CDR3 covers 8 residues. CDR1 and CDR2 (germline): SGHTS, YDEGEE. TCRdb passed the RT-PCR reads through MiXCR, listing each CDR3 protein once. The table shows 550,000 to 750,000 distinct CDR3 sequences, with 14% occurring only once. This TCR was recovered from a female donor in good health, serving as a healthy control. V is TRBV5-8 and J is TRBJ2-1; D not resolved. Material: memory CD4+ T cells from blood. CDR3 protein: CASRQEFF. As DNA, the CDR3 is TGTGCCAGCAGACAAGAGTTCTTC.